This paragraph reports one TCR beta chain. With 6 bases removed from V and 2 bases from J, the gap between germline ends came to 16 bases. This CDR3 has 15 residues. Germline CDR1 reads MNHEY; CDR2 reads SVGAGI. This sample was taken from a study of graft-versus-host responses after intestinal transplantation. Study-wide background: Recipients had transplants, and these were multivisceral, liver-intestinal, or isolated intestinal.

Produced via immunoSEQ multiplex PCR; TCRdb's table is partial and in-frame only. The table includes 13,000 or so clones, around 70% detected once. Researchers processed graft tissue to release intraepithelial and lamina propria lymphocytes. Sequencing was performed on ileum tissue, taken 16 days after intestinal transplant. This chain connects TRBV6-5 to TRBJ1-1; unclear D gene. The sequence was obtained from a human patient who received an intestinal transplant, so some T cells may come from the graft donor. The CDR3 spells CASSPGGTLNTEAFF. The CDR3 DNA follows: TGTGCCAGCAGCCCTGGAGGCACACTAAACACTGAAGCTTTCTTT.